This T cell receptor (beta chain) was identified during a study of CD8 T cells in Susac syndrome. cDNA came from about 0.46 to 1 ug RNA primed by random hexamers. Coverage of TCR beta CDR3 amplification by immunoSEQ multiplex PCR extended to 54 Vbeta and 13 Jbeta. One entry per CDR3 protein, called by TCRdb with MiXCR from the immunoSEQ multiplex PCR reads. The sample has around 150,000 distinct CDR3 sequences, roughly 95% seen once; the top ten hold 0.085% to 0.095%. Sequencing of TCR beta, carried out with a high-throughput approach, was applied to CD8+ and CD4+ T cells from the blood. Negative isolation yielded CD4+ and CD8+ T cells, and FACS enriched TEMRA cells. Regarding this clonotype: Its antigen is currently unknown.

The CDR3 runs to 14 residues. Germline lookup yields CDR1 SNHLY and CDR2 FYNNEI. The V end was cut by 6 bases, the J end by 2 bases, with 11 bases between. Regarding the study as a whole: The study's TCR sequencing and HLA analysis covered a relatively small number of individuals, and the study acknowledged this.

Source material: CD4+ T cells from PBMCs. The rearrangement links TRBV2 to TRBJ1-3; the D gene is possibly TRBD1 (5 bases). This TCR came from a human donor with multiple sclerosis. This CDR3 is CASRPDRTGNTIYF. The CDR3 DNA is TGTGCCAGCAGGCCAGACAGAACTGGAAACACCATATATTTT.